What follows is one TCR beta chain and its context. The sample comes from a study of type 1 and type 2 diabetes patients. Study background: Samples came from type 1 diabetic, type 2 diabetic or nondiabetic people, recruited in China. A total of around 19,000,000 paired-end reads came from the whole study.

PCR was run on genomic DNA. A primer set of 30 forward and 13 reverse primers amplified the CDR3. TCRdb itself ran the multiplex PCR reads through MiXCR, one entry per CDR3 protein. The sample has a few hundred thousand distinct CDR3 sequences; more than 45% are singletons. Sequencing was carried out using peripheral blood mononuclear cells (PBMCs). This clonotype originated in a man aged 18 to 29 with type 2 diabetes.

The CDR3 loop reads CATTDGNTEAFF. CDR3 sequence (DNA): TGTGCCACCACGGATGGAAACACTGAAGCTTTCTTT. The rearrangement uses TRBV24-1 and TRBJ1-1; D not certain. Looked up from germline, CDR1 is KGHDR and CDR2 is SFDVKD. This CDR3 spans 12 amino acids. The V gene lost 8 bases and the J gene lost 2 bases, with 8 bases spanning the gap.